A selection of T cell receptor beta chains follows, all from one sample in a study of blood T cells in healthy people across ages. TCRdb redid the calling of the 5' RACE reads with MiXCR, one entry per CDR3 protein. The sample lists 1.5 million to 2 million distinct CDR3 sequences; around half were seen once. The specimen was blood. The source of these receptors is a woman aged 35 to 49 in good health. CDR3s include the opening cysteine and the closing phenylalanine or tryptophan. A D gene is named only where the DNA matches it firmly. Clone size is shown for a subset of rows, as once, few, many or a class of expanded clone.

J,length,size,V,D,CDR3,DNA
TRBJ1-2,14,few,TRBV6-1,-,CASSEIGGGDGYTF,TGTGCCAGCAGTGAAATAGGCGGAGGGGATGGCTACACCTTC
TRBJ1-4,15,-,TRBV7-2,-,CACSLHPATNEKLFF,TGTGCCTGCAGCTTACACCCTGCAACTAATGAAAAACTGTTTTTT
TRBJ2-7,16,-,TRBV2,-,CASSEAHDSAFREQYF,TGTGCCAGCAGTGAAGCACACGACAGCGCTTTTAGAGAGCAGTACTTC
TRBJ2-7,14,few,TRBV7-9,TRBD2,CASSPSGEYYEQYF,TGTGCCAGCAGCCCTAGCGGAGAGTACTACGAGCAGTACTTC
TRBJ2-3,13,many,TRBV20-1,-,CSASLPGRDTQYF,TGCAGTGCTAGTTTGCCCGGGCGCGATACGCAGTATTTT
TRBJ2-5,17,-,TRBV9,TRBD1,CASSVAPTGGGGETQYF,TGTGCCAGCAGCGTAGCTCCAACAGGGGGCGGAGGGGAGACCCAGTACTTC
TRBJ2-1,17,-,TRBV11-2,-,CASSLRVAPNPYNEQFF,TGTGCCAGCAGCTTAAGGGTCGCCCCGAACCCTTACAATGAGCAGTTCTTC
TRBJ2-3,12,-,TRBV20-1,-,CSAWRGSDTQYF,TGCAGTGCTTGGCGGGGTTCAGATACGCAGTATTTT
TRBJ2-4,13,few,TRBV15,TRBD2,CATSGGEGNIQYF,TGTGCCACCAGCGGTGGGGAGGGGAACATTCAGTACTTC
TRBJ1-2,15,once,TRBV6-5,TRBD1,CASRFDRAGTYGYTF,TGTGCCAGCAGGTTCGACAGGGCTGGTACCTATGGCTACACCTTC
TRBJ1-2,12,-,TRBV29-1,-,CSVGMGAHGYTF,TGCAGCGTTGGAATGGGGGCCCATGGCTACACCTTC
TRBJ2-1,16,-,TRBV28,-,CASSSPGGPSGNEQFF,TGTGCCAGCAGTTCCCCTGGAGGGCCTTCGGGGAATGAGCAGTTCTTC
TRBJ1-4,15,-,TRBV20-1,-,CSARDHTRWREKLFF,TGCAGTGCTAGAGATCACACGAGATGGAGAGAAAAACTGTTTTTT
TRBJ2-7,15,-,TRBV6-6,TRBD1,CASTDRVETSYEQYF,TGTGCCAGCACCGACAGGGTCGAAACCTCCTACGAGCAGTACTTC
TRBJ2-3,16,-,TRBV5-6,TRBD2,CASSLLRLAGAHTQYF,TGTGCCAGCAGCTTACTTCGACTAGCGGGGGCCCATACGCAGTATTTT
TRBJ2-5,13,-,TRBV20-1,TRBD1,CSAHSGGQETQYF,TGCAGTGCTCATTCAGGGGGTCAAGAGACCCAGTACTTC
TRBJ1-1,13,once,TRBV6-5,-,CASSGGSGTEAFF,TGTGCCAGCAGTGGGGGCTCGGGGACTGAAGCTTTCTTT
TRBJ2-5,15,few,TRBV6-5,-,CASSYEGRKEETQYF,TGTGCCAGCAGTTATGAGGGAAGGAAGGAAGAGACCCAGTACTTC
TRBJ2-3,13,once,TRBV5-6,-,CASSLRLIDTQYF,TGTGCCAGCAGCTTGCGGTTGATCGATACGCAGTATTTT
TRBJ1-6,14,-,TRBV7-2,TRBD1,CASSKDRGNSPLHF,TGTGCCAGCAGCAAAGACAGGGGAAATTCACCCCTCCACTTT
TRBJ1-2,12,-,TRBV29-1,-,CSVGSASYGYTF,TGCAGCGTTGGGTCGGCCTCCTATGGCTACACCTTC
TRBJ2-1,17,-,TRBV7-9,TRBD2,CASSVGLAGGIYNEQFF,TGTGCCAGCAGCGTCGGACTAGCGGGGGGAATATACAATGAGCAGTTCTTC
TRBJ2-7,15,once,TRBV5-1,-,CASSLRSGGIYEQYF,TGCGCCAGCAGCTTGCGGTCAGGGGGGATATACGAGCAGTACTTC
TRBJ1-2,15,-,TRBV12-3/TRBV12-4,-,CASSLLGSGIYGYTF,TGTGCCAGCAGTTTATTGGGTTCGGGAATCTATGGCTACACCTTC
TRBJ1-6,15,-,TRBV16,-,CASSQSNRQGSPLHF,TGTGCCAGCAGCCAATCGAACAGGCAAGGGTCACCCCTCCACTTT
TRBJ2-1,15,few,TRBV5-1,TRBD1,CASSPGTGINNEQFF,TGCGCCAGCAGCCCGGGGACAGGGATCAACAATGAGCAGTTCTTC
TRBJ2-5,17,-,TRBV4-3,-,CASSQDLAQGPEKTQYF,TGCGCCAGCAGCCAAGATCTTGCGCAGGGCCCCGAAAAGACCCAGTACTTC
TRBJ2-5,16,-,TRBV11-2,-,CASSPRGRAVGETQYF,TGTGCCAGCAGCCCTAGGGGACGAGCGGTTGGGGAGACCCAGTACTTC
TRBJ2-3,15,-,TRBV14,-,CASSWTDSSTDTQYF,TGTGCCAGCAGCTGGACAGACTCTAGCACAGATACGCAGTATTTT
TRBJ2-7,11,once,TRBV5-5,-,CASSLNHEQYF,TGTGCCAGCAGCTTGAATCATGAGCAGTACTTC
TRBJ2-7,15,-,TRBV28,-,CASSLTGRGYHEQYF,TGTGCCAGCAGTTTAACGGGCAGAGGCTACCACGAGCAGTACTTC
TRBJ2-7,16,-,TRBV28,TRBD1,CASSPLVGDSSYEQYF,TGTGCCAGCAGTCCCCTCGTCGGGGACAGCTCCTACGAGCAGTACTTC
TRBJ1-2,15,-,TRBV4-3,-,CASSQDDWGVGGYTF,TGCGCCAGCAGCCAAGATGATTGGGGAGTCGGCGGCTACACCTTC